These 16 T cell receptor beta chains share one sample of origin, sequenced in a study of post-analysis software for immune sequencing data. Incorporated into the TCR beta cDNA libraries were unique molecular identifiers, which served to reduce PCR and sequencing biases. TCRdb independently ran MiXCR on the PCR reads; one entry per CDR3 protein. The sample shows some 260,000 distinct CDR3 sequences, 35% to 45% of them seen only once. These TCRs are of unknown antigen specificity. Broader study findings: Patients used about 5 TRBV segments, including TRBV5-6, TRBV5-1 and TRBV20-1, more often than controls.

Sequences were obtained from blood. The source of these receptors is a girl between 5 and 17 years old with multiple sclerosis.

This sequence joins TRBV28 and TRBJ2-1, with D perhaps TRBD1 or TRBD2 (5 bases each). This CDR3 has 16 residues. Germline CDR1 MDHEN, CDR2 SYDVKM. The ends were cut back, 3 bases at V and 5 bases at J, with 17 bases in the middle. Written as DNA, the CDR3 is TGTGCCAGCAGTTTGGCTGCCGGGACCCTGAACAATGAGCAGTTCTTC. Translation gives CASSLAAGTLNNEQFF.

The chain couples TRBV18 to TRBJ2-5; TRBD1 matches 7 bases. This CDR3 comprises 17 residues. The V segment lost 0 bases and the J segment 11 bases; nucleotides outside the gene matches: 18. Germline V lookup: CDR1 KGHSH, CDR2 LQKENI. Here the CDR3 reads CASSPPLATGRRGEQYF. The CDR3 bases are TGTGCCAGCTCACCACCGTTAGCGACAGGGCGGCGTGGGGAGCAGTACTTC.

The sample holds many counts of this clonotype. The chain uses TRBV7-2 and TRBJ2-6, with D possibly being TRBD1 or TRBD2 (5 bases each). V lost 2 bases, J lost 1 base, and 18 bases lay in between. The CDR3 is made up of 19 amino acids. Germline V CDR1 and CDR2: SGHTA, FQGNSA. CDR3 region: CASSLMWGPTSSGANVLTF. The CDR3 coding sequence is TGTGCCAGCAGCTTAATGTGGGGACCGACCTCTTCTGGGGCCAACGTCCTGACTTTC.

This clonotype occurred many times. The chain is built from TRBV12-3 or TRBV12-4 and TRBJ1-2; D remains unclear. V was trimmed by 3 bases and J by 3 bases, leaving 8 bases between them. This CDR3 region has 13 residues. The CDR3 DNA reads TGTGCCAGCAGTTTCTTGGCTGACTATGGCTACACCTTC. It specifies CASSFLADYGYTF.

This clonotype was observed a few times. This sequence joins TRBV24-1 and TRBJ2-2, with D possibly matching TRBD2 (6 bases). Between the trimmed V and J ends, which lost 9 bases and 4 bases, there was a span of 17 bases. CDR1 and CDR2 (germline): KGHDR, SFDVKD. The CDR3 length is 15 residues. Here the CDR3 reads CATHPGDGSTGELFF. CDR3 DNA sequence: TGTGCCACCCATCCGGGGGACGGCTCCACCGGGGAGCTGTTTTTT.

In its sample, this clonotype was seen many times. This chain links TRBV20-1 with TRBJ2-1; 11 nucleotides agree with TRBD2. The J segment lost 7 bases and the V segment lost 0 bases, leaving 5 bases of the junction unmatched. Germline CDR1 DFQATT, CDR2 SNEGSKA (reference sequence). CDR3 length: 15 residues. The CDR3 protein is CSARDPTSGSNEQFF. The DNA of the CDR3 is TGCAGTGCTAGAGATCCCACTAGCGGGAGTAATGAGCAGTTCTTC.

CDR3 nucleotides: TGCGCCAGCAGCCCGTCGAGAATGGGACAGGGCGAATACTATGGCTACACCTTC. It is translated as CASSPSRMGQGEYYGYTF. This chain connects TRBV4-1 to TRBJ1-2, with 9 nucleotides matching TRBD1. V was clipped by 4 bases and J by 3 bases; unmatched bases: 15. Germline CDR1 MGHRA, CDR2 YSYEKL. The CDR3 is 18 amino acids.

J is TRBJ2-7 and V is TRBV5-1; 7 bases match TRBD1. There are 14 residues in the CDR3. CDR1 SGHRS and CDR2 YFSETQ come from the germline V gene. Germline trimming cut 1 base from V and 3 bases from J; bases unmatched to any gene: 4. CDR3 sequence reads: CASSLKQGIYEQYF. In DNA form, the CDR3 reads TGCGCCAGCAGCTTGAAACAGGGGATCTACGAGCAGTACTTC.

This clonotype was picked up many times. The CDR3 DNA reads as TGTGCCAGCAGCAACCTAAGGGGCATGAACACTGAAGCTTTCTTT. This gives the protein CASSNLRGMNTEAFF. This chain connects TRBV7-9 to TRBJ1-1; weak D call: TRBD1 (5 bases). Germline values: CDR1 SEHNR, CDR2 FQNEAQ (reference sequence). The CDR3 extends over 15 amino acids. The V end was cut by 5 bases, the J end by 0 bases, with 13 bases between.

The chain is built from TRBV20-1 and TRBJ2-5; D may be TRBD1 (5 bases). With 3 bases removed from V and 5 bases from J, the gap between germline ends came to 16 bases. This CDR3 spans 14 amino acids. CDR1 is DFQATT, CDR2 SNEGSKA, per germline (reference sequence). The CDR3 DNA sequence: TGCAGTGCTAGGTCCCAGGGATTTCGGGAGACCCAGTACTTC. Its translation: CSARSQGFRETQYF.

Many counts were recorded for this clonotype. The chain has TRBV5-1 and TRBJ1-1, with D perhaps TRBD1 (6 bases). V was cut by 4 bases and J by 2 bases, with 15 bases left in between. The length of the CDR3 is 15 residues. Germline CDR1 is SGHRS and CDR2 is YFSETQ. CDR3 loop: CASSPNTGFNTEAFF. The DNA of the CDR3 is TGCGCCAGCAGCCCTAATACAGGGTTTAACACTGAAGCTTTCTTT.

For this clonotype: Since no conserved phenylalanine or tryptophan closes the CDR3, a read error is the likely cause. The genes are TRBV4-2 and TRBJ2-1; maybe TRBD2 (5 bases). The germline CDR1 and CDR2 sequences are LGHNA and YNFKEQ. V was pared by 4 bases and J by 13 bases, with 20 bases between. The length of the CDR3 is 14 residues. The CDR3 protein is CASSPRLAHPSQFC. Here the CDR3 DNA reads TGTGCCAGCAGCCCCCGCCTAGCCCACCCTTCTCAGTTCTGC.

In this sample, this clonotype turned up many times. The J gene is TRBJ2-1, the V gene TRBV3-1; D possibly corresponds to TRBD1 (6 bases). V lost 3 bases and J lost 8, with 17 bases in between. This CDR3 has 15 residues. Per the germline V gene, CDR1 is LGHDT and CDR2 is YNNKEL (reference sequence). CDR3 sequence: CASSQGDNIYHEQFF. The CDR3, as DNA: TGTGCCAGCAGCCAGGGGGACAATATTTACCATGAGCAGTTCTTC.

This clonotype showed up many times. The chain joins TRBV4-1 to TRBJ1-5; weak D call: TRBD1 (5 bases). The V gene lost 1 base and the J gene lost 1 base, with 8 bases spanning the gap. The CDR3 consists of 15 residues. Germline values: CDR1 MGHRA, CDR2 YSYEKL. In nucleotides, the CDR3 is TGCGCCAGCAGCCAAGGGGAGGGGAGCAATCAGCCCCAGCATTTT. Translation: CASSQGEGSNQPQHF.

This clonotype was observed many times. The rearrangement uses TRBV6-6 and TRBJ1-1; a weak D match, TRBD1 (5 bases). The CDR3 covers 15 residues. The germline V gene has CDR1 MNHNY and CDR2 SVGAGI (reference sequence). The germline V and J ends were trimmed by 4 bases and 1 base, with 13 bases remaining between them. CDR3 loop: CASSSRGGENTEAFF. The CDR3 region has the DNA TGTGCCAGCAGTTCCCGGGGAGGGGAGAACACTGAAGCTTTCTTT.

Concerning this clonotype: With a much larger clone just one base away, this may be a read error. Here the CDR3 omits its conserved ending phenylalanine or tryptophan, so a read error is the likely source. The rearrangement joins TRBV29-1 to TRBJ1-1; no clear D gene. Germline V gene data show CDR1 as SQVTM and CDR2 as ANQGSEA. V shed 1 base and J shed 2 bases, with 5 bases lying between them. CDR3 size: 12 residues. The CDR3: CSVEGDNTEAFL. CDR3 in DNA: TGCAGCGTTGAAGGGGATAACACTGAAGCTTTCCTT.